These T cell receptor beta chains were read from a single sample in a study of T-cell reconstitution after alpha-beta-depleted transplantation in children. TCRdb reanalysed the PCR reads using MiXCR and keeps one entry per CDR3 protein. The sample carries more than 250,000 distinct CDR3 sequences, over 8% recorded once. The source was PBMCs from the stem cell graft donor, collected from the stem cell graft. The receptors shown here come from a human donor who donated a stem cell graft to a child with SCID. The CDR3 runs from the conserved cysteine through the conserved F or W. Each record gives: V gene, J gene, D gene, clone size, CDR3 DNA, CDR3 protein. The D gene is left open where the match is weak. Some rows have no size entry. The others give once, few or many, or a class for an expanded clone.

TRBV27	TRBJ2-1	TRBD1	many	TGTGCCAGCAAGACAGGACAGGGGTCCTACAATGAGCAGTTCTTC	CASKTGQGSYNEQFF
TRBV11-1	TRBJ2-2	TRBD1	few	TGTGCCAGCAGCGCGACAGGGTTTGAGGCCCGAAGGTGGACCGGGGAGCTGTTTTTT	CASSATGFEARRWTGELFF
TRBV7-2	TRBJ2-3	.	.	TGTGCCAGCAGCCCAGGGGGGGTTGGTACGCAGTATTTT	CASSPGGVGTQYF
TRBV5-1	TRBJ2-3	TRBD1	few	TGCGCCAGCAGCCCCCGGACAGGGTTAGATACGCAGTATTTT	CASSPRTGLDTQYF
TRBV20-1	TRBJ2-7	TRBD2	.	TGCAGTGCTAATCGGGGGGATCTCTCCAACGAGCAGTACTTC	CSANRGDLSNEQYF
TRBV7-6	TRBJ1-4	.	.	TGTGCCAGCAGCTTAGGACAGAGTTGGAAAACTAATGAAAAACTGTTTTTT	CASSLGQSWKTNEKLFF
TRBV27	TRBJ2-5	TRBD2	.	TGTGCCAGCAGTTCGGGACTAGCGGGGGGGTACCAAGAGACCCAGTACTTC	CASSSGLAGGYQETQYF
TRBV12-3/TRBV12-4	TRBJ2-2	TRBD1	.	TGTGCCAGCAGTCCTCAGGGGGCGGGCTGGGAGCTGTTTTTT	CASSPQGAGWELFF
TRBV12-3/TRBV12-4	TRBJ2-6	.	few	TGTGCCAGCAGTTCATCCGGGACGGCTAAGGCTGGGGCCAACGTCCTGACTTTC	CASSSSGTAKAGANVLTF
TRBV4-2	TRBJ2-3	TRBD2	few	TGTGCCAGCAGCCAAGATCTAGGCGGACTAGCGGGGGGTCCCCCGGGCACAGATACGCAGTATTTT	CASSQDLGGLAGGPPGTDTQYF
TRBV20-1	TRBJ2-7	TRBD1	.	TGCAGTGCTAGAGAACAACCGGGACAGGGCTACGAGCAGTACTTC	CSAREQPGQGYEQYF
TRBV27	TRBJ1-1	.	.	TGTGCCAGCAGTTCTGGCAGGGAAGCTTTCTTT	CASSSGREAFF
TRBV3-1	TRBJ1-1	.	.	TGTGCCAGCAGCCAAGGCGGGAAGGGCACTGAAGCTTTCTTT	CASSQGGKGTEAFF
TRBV3-1	TRBJ2-3	.	few	TGTGCCAGTGGGGCAGACACAGATACGCAGTATTTT	CASGADTDTQYF
TRBV7-3	TRBJ2-2	.	many	TGTGCCAGCAGCTTATCGGGACACACCGGGGAGCTGTTTTTT	CASSLSGHTGELFF
TRBV5-1	TRBJ1-1	.	many	TGCGCCAGCAGCTTGGTTGGGGGAGAGACTGAAGCTTTCTTT	CASSLVGGETEAFF
TRBV5-1	TRBJ2-3	TRBD1	many	TGCGCCAGCAGCGGCGGACAGGGGATCACAGATACGCAGTATTTT	CASSGGQGITDTQYF
TRBV3-1	TRBJ2-1	TRBD1	.	TGTGCCAGCAGCCAAGGGGGGACAGTCAGGGTTAGTGAGCAGTTCTTC	CASSQGGTVRVSEQFF
TRBV5-1	TRBJ1-1	TRBD1	.	TGCGCCAGCAGCTTGGTTGGGGGACAGAAGACTGAAGCTTTCTTT	CASSLVGGQKTEAFF
TRBV12-3/TRBV12-4	TRBJ2-7	.	.	TGTGCCAGCAGTTTAGGTGGGCTCGTCAGGGGGGCCTACGAGCAGTACTTC	CASSLGGLVRGAYEQYF